A single sample is the source of the 29 T cell receptor beta chains below, sequenced in a study of shared clonotypes between healthy human individuals. TCRdb's table, derived via immunoSEQ multiplex PCR, lists solely in-frame clones and lacks some. This table holds fewer than 700,000 clones, roughly 72% found once. Specimen: PBMCs. These receptors originate from a woman between 40 and 55 years old in good health. Some clones in this sample may be carry-over from other donors' samples.

The genes are TRBV2 and TRBJ2-5, with D maybe TRBD2 (6 bases). Germline CDR1 reads SNHLY; CDR2 reads FYNNEI. CDR3 length: 15 residues. V lost 1 base to trimming and J lost 6 bases, with 15 bases between them. This chain's CDR3 is CASSEDTSGEQTQYF. CDR3 bases: TGTGCCAGCAGTGAAGATACTTCGGGGGAACAGACCCAGTACTTC.

The chain joins TRBV19 to TRBJ1-1, with D perhaps matching TRBD1 (5 bases). CDR1 is LNHDA, CDR2 SQIVND, per germline (reference sequence). The CDR3 covers 13 residues. The V and J ends lost 3 bases and 1 base respectively, with 6 bases between them. CDR3 sequence reads: CASSMGGNTEAFF. CDR3 DNA: TGTGCCAGTAGTATGGGGGGGAACACTGAAGCTTTCTTT. The full variable domain, completed using reference TRBV19 and TRBJ1-1, is DGGITQSPKYLFRKEGQNVTLSCEQNLNHDAMYWYRQDPGQGLRLIYYSQIVNDFQKGDIAEGYSVSREKKESFPLTVTSAQKNPTAFYLCASSMGGNTEAFFGQGTRLTVV.

For this clone: It is likely a read error: a sequence one base away is far more abundant. The chain links TRBV7-2 to TRBJ2-4, with 9 bases aligning to TRBD1. This CDR3 region has 15 residues. V lost 2 bases to trimming and J lost 9 bases; unmatched junction nucleotides: 8. Germline CDR1 and CDR2: SGHTA and FQGNSA. Here the CDR3 DNA reads TGTGCCAGCAGCTTACCCTTGGACAGGGGACCCATTCAGTACTTC. Encoded protein: CASSLPLDRGPIQYF.

V and J are TRBV10-3 and TRBJ1-6, with a weak D call TRBD1 (5 bases). V shed 4 bases and J shed 10 bases, with 17 bases lying between them. CDR1 ENHRY and CDR2 SYGVKD come from the germline V gene. The CDR3 is made up of 15 amino acids. CDR3 bases: TGTGCCATCAGTGGGGCCGCTATAGGGGCATCACCCCTCCACTTT. It translates to CAISGAAIGASPLHF.

The chain has TRBV9 and TRBJ2-3, with unresolved D. Trimming shortened V by 2 bases and J by 5 bases, and 15 bases separated the two germline ends. The CDR3 is 15 amino acids. The V gene's germline CDR1 is SGDLS and CDR2 YYNGEE. This CDR3 is CASSVRAETVDTQYF. The CDR3 DNA is TGTGCCAGCAGCGTCCGGGCTGAGACGGTAGATACGCAGTATTTT.

The chain carries TRBV25-1 and TRBJ2-5, with 10 bases aligning to TRBD2. Germline CDR1 is MGHDK and CDR2 is SYGVNS. The CDR3 runs to 17 residues. The V segment lost 2 bases and the J segment 2 bases; nucleotides outside the gene matches: 8. The CDR3 coding sequence is TGTGCCAGCAGTGAAGGTCGGACTAGCGGAGAGCAAGAGACCCAGTACTTC. Its protein is CASSEGRTSGEQETQYF.

The rearrangement links TRBV10-3 to TRBJ2-1; TRBD1 aligns across 8 bases. The CDR3 loop spans 15 amino acids. J gave up 10 bases and V 6 bases, and 14 bases lay outside the gene matches. Germline assignment: CDR1 ENHRY and CDR2 SYGVKD. CDR3 amino acids: CAIRDLGQGQGEQFF. The CDR3 nucleotides read TGTGCCATCAGGGACTTAGGACAGGGCCAAGGGGAGCAGTTCTTC.

This clone was counted ten times or more. This sample includes further DNA sequences coding for the same CDR3. The J gene is TRBJ1-1, the V gene TRBV30; TRBD1 might be the D (5 bases). Germline V gene data show CDR1 as GTSNPN and CDR2 as SVGIG (reference sequence). V lost 0 bases and J lost 9, with 11 bases in between. The CDR3 runs to 12 residues. CDR3 DNA: TGTGCCTGGAGTGTACAGGAGGGAAAAGCTTTCTTT. Its protein is CAWSVQEGKAFF.

The chain links TRBV4-3 to TRBJ1-2; D gene ambiguous. CDR1 is LGHNA, CDR2 YSLEER, per germline. V was trimmed by 3 bases and J by 4 bases, leaving 12 bases between them. CDR3 length: 14 amino acids. The CDR3 DNA is TGCGCCAGCAGCCATGATGCCAACAGCTATGGCTACACCTTC. This gives the protein CASSHDANSYGYTF.

The table lists this clone with a count of one. This sequence joins TRBV27 and TRBJ2-6; either TRBD1 or TRBD2 may supply D (5 bases each). The germline V and J ends were trimmed by 8 bases and 3 bases, with 23 bases remaining between them. Germline V CDR1 and CDR2: MNHEY, SMNVEV (reference sequence). CDR3 length equals 18 residues. CDR3 loop: CASSRDHPIWGGANVLTF. CDR3 bases: TGTGCCAGCTCCCGGGACCACCCGATATGGGGTGGGGCCAACGTCCTGACTTTC. The whole variable domain, filled in from reference TRBV27 and TRBJ2-6, reads EAQVTQNPRYLITVTGKKLTVTCSQNMNHEYMSWYRQDPGLGLRQIYYSMNVEVTDKGDVPEGYKVSRKEKRNFPLILESPSPNQTSLYFCASSRDHPIWGGANVLTFGAGSRLTVL.

The chain has TRBV5-6 and TRBJ1-2, with 8 positions matching TRBD1. V shed 5 bases and J 8 bases; nucleotides not matched to a gene: 8. This CDR3 has 13 amino acids. Germline-derived CDR1 and CDR2 are SGHDT and YYEEEE. The CDR3 DNA reads TGTGCCAGCAGGTCGGGACAGGCGGGGGGCTACACCTTC. This codes for CASRSGQAGGYTF.

Concerning this clone itself: Different DNA sequences within this sample yield the same CDR3. The genes are TRBV5-1 and TRBJ2-5; weak D call: TRBD1 (6 bases). The V gene's germline CDR1 is SGHRS and CDR2 YFSETQ. Trimming left V 7 bases short and J 4 bases short, with 14 bases between. The length of the CDR3 is 13 residues. CDR3 nucleotide sequence: TGCGCCAGCTCCTCACAGGGTGGAGAGACCCAGTACTTC. Its translation: CASSSQGGETQYF.

The rearrangement links TRBV2 to TRBJ2-1; 13 nucleotides match TRBD2. This CDR3 comprises 14 residues. The V gene end was trimmed by 8 bases and the J gene end by 8 bases; junction bases not matched to a gene: 6. CDR1 SNHLY and CDR2 FYNNEI come from the germline V gene. CDR3 region: CASVGTSGIYEQFF. CDR3 bases: TGTGCCAGCGTCGGGACTAGCGGGATCTATGAGCAGTTCTTC.

This clone was recorded only once. This rearrangement joins TRBV4-2 to TRBJ1-4; no definite D call. The CDR3 totals 15 residues. V was cut by 6 bases and J by 5 bases, with 16 bases left in between. The germline V gene encodes CDR1 LGHNA and CDR2 YNFKEQ. CDR3 amino acids: CASSSLSLGNEKLFF. The CDR3 DNA reads TGTGCCAGCAGTTCCTTGAGCCTGGGGAATGAAAAACTGTTTTTT.

This chain links TRBV11-2 with TRBJ1-1; D call uncertain. Germline values: CDR1 SGHAT, CDR2 FQNNGV. V shed 5 bases and J shed 1 base, with 8 bases lying between them. This CDR3 has 13 residues. CDR3 DNA sequence: TGTGCCAGCAGCAAAGGGAGGAACACTGAAGCTTTCTTT. Amino acid sequence: CASSKGRNTEAFF.

The rearrangement joins TRBV19 to TRBJ2-3; D is uncertain. The CDR3 contains 12 residues. V gave up 4 bases and J gave up 0 bases, with 2 bases separating them. Germline V gene lookup returns CDR1 LNHDA and CDR2 SQIVND (reference sequence). CDR3 coding DNA: TGTGCCAGTAGTACTAGCACAGATACGCAGTATTTT. Residues: CASSTSTDTQYF.

The V and J genes are TRBV7-9 and TRBJ2-1; D is uncertain. V was trimmed by 1 base and J by 5 bases, leaving 12 bases between them. The length of the CDR3 is 15 residues. The germline gives CDR1 SEHNR, CDR2 FQNEAQ (reference sequence). This CDR3 reads CASSLVGPDDNEQFF. The CDR3 DNA reads as TGTGCCAGCAGCTTAGTCGGACCTGACGACAATGAGCAGTTCTTC. The full variable domain, completed using reference TRBV7-9 and TRBJ2-1, is DTGVSQNPRHKITKRGQNVTFRCDPISEHNRLYWYRQTLGQGPEFLTYFQNEAQLEKSRLLSDRFSAERPKGSFSTLEIQRTEQGDSAMYLCASSLVGPDDNEQFFGPGTRLTVL.

The chain employs TRBV19 and TRBJ1-4, with D possibly matching TRBD1 (5 bases). Trimming took 3 bases from V and 3 from J, leaving 11 bases between them. This CDR3 has 15 amino acids. CDR1 is LNHDA, CDR2 SQIVND, per germline (reference sequence). The chain's CDR3 is CASSIGGTANEKLFF. CDR3 nucleotide sequence: TGTGCCAGTAGTATTGGGGGGACCGCTAATGAAAAACTGTTTTTT.

This chain links TRBV10-2 with TRBJ2-4, with D tentatively TRBD1 (6 bases). V was trimmed by 6 bases and J by 8 bases, leaving 14 bases between them. CDR1 and CDR2 (germline): WSHSY, SAAADI. This CDR3 has 13 amino acids. CDR3 sequence: CASRATGSDIQYF. The CDR3 DNA is TGCGCCAGCAGGGCAACAGGGTCGGACATTCAGTACTTC.

The chain is built from TRBV25-1 and TRBJ2-7; no firm D call. V was pared by 1 base and J by 4 bases, with 11 bases between. Looked up from germline, CDR1 is MGHDK and CDR2 is SYGVNS. The CDR3 consists of 14 residues. The CDR3 loop is CASSEFGGDYEQYF. The CDR3 nucleotides read TGTGCCAGCAGTGAATTCGGCGGCGATTACGAGCAGTACTTC.

The chain couples TRBV27 to TRBJ2-1; D is possibly TRBD1 (6 bases). The CDR3 runs to 12 residues. Trimming cost V 3 bases and J 13 bases, with 13 bases left between them. In germline, CDR1 is MNHEY, CDR2 SMNVEV (reference sequence). The DNA of the CDR3 is TGTGCCAGCAGTTTGGAGTGGGGGCCTCAGTTCTTC. The encoded protein is CASSLEWGPQFF.

As for this clone: The junction shows a germline mismatch at one end, possibly a read error. J is TRBJ1-2 and V is TRBV5-1; no firm D call. This CDR3 is 12 amino acids long. The germline V gene has CDR1 SGHRS and CDR2 YFSETQ. The CDR3 reads CASSFGRYGHTF. The CDR3 nucleotides read TGCGCCAGCAGCTTCGGACGGTATGGCCACACCTTC.

The V and J genes are TRBV7-2 and TRBJ2-1, with D possibly TRBD2 on 5 matching bases. The CDR3 runs 15 residues. Looked up from germline, CDR1 is SGHTA and CDR2 is FQGNSA. With 5 bases removed from V and 7 bases from J, the gap between germline ends came to 18 bases. CDR3 residues: CASSRSLVSTNEQFF. CDR3 in DNA: TGTGCCAGCAGCCGCTCACTAGTTTCGACAAATGAGCAGTTCTTC.

The CDR3 loop is CASSATQYGYTF. CDR3 bases: TGTGCCAGCAGCGCCACCCAATATGGCTACACCTTC. The V call is TRBV6-1, the J call TRBJ1-2, with unresolved D. The germline CDR1 and CDR2 sequences are MNHNS and SASEGT. This CDR3 spans 12 amino acids. Trimming stripped 6 bases from V and 5 bases from J, with 10 bases between.

Only one count was recorded for this clone. For the CDR3, the DNA is TGCGCCAGCAGCCCGCAGGGGCCCTACAATGAGCAGTTCTTC. Protein: CASSPQGPYNEQFF. V gene TRBV5-1 combines with J gene TRBJ2-1; maybe TRBD1 (6 bases). The CDR3 runs 14 residues. The germline V gene encodes CDR1 SGHRS and CDR2 YFSETQ. The V end was cut by 4 bases, the J end by 2 bases, with 10 bases between. Full variable domain (remainder filled in from reference TRBV5-1 and TRBJ2-1): KAGVTQTPRYLIKTRGQQVTLSCSPISGHRSVSWYQQTPGQGLQFLFEYFSETQRNKGNFPGRFSGRQFSNSRSEMNVSTLELGDSALYLCASSPQGPYNEQFFGPGTRLTVL.

The chain is built from TRBV6-5 and TRBJ1-2; D possibly corresponds to TRBD1 (5 bases). V was shortened by 7 bases and J by 2 bases, with 14 bases between the two germline ends. Germline V CDR1 and CDR2: MNHEY, SVGAGI. The CDR3 covers 14 residues. CDR3 residues: CASTKDTKNYGYTF. The CDR3 DNA follows: TGTGCCAGCACAAAGGACACCAAGAACTATGGCTACACCTTC.

This chain uses TRBV19 with TRBJ2-1, with 13 bases that match TRBD2. The CDR3 is 14 amino acids. The V and J ends lost 5 bases and 7 bases, in that order; junction bases with no gene match: 2. The V gene's germline CDR1 is LNHDA and CDR2 SQIVND (reference sequence). DNA for the CDR3: TGTGCCAGTAGTGTACTAGCGGGAGGGAATGAGCAGTTCTTC. It yields the protein CASSVLAGGNEQFF.

V and J are TRBV18 and TRBJ2-7; no reliable D call. Trimming cost V 0 bases and J 1 base, with 7 bases left between them. This CDR3 is 14 amino acids long. The V gene's germline CDR1 is KGHSH and CDR2 LQKENI. The CDR3 here is CASSPPASSYEQYF. CDR3 DNA sequence: TGTGCCAGCTCACCACCGGCCAGTTCCTACGAGCAGTACTTC.

This clone was seen just once. This rearrangement joins TRBV7-6 to TRBJ2-7; D is unclear. Germline V CDR1 and CDR2: SGHVS, FNYEAQ. The CDR3 is 14 residues long. The germline V and J ends were trimmed by 4 bases and 5 bases, with 15 bases remaining between them. The CDR3 bases are TGTGCCAGCAGCTCGCCCGGGCCCCGGGACGAGCAGTACTTC. Translation: CASSSPGPRDEQYF.